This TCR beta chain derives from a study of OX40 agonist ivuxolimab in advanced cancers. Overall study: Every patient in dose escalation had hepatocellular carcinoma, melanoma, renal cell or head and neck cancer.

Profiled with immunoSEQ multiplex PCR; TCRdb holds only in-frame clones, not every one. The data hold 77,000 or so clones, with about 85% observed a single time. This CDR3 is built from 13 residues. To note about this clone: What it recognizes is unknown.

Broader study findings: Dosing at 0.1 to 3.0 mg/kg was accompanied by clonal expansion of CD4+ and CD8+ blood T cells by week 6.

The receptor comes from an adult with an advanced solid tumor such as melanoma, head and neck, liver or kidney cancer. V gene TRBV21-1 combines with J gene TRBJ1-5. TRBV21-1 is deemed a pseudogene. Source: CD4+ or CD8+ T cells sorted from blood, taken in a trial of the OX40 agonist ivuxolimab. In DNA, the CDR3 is TGTGCCAGCAGCAAAAAATTGAATCAGCCCCAGCATTTT. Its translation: CASSKKLNQPQHF.